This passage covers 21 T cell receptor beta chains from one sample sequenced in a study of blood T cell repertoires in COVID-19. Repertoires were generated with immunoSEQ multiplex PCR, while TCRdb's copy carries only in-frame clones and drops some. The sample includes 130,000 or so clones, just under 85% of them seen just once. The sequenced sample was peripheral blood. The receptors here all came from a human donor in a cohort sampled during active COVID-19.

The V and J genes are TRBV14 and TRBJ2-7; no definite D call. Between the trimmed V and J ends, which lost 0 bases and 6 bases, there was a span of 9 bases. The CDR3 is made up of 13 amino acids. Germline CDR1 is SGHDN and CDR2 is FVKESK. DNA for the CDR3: TGTGCCAGCAGCCAAGATTATCGGAGCGAGCAGTACTTC. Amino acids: CASSQDYRSEQYF.

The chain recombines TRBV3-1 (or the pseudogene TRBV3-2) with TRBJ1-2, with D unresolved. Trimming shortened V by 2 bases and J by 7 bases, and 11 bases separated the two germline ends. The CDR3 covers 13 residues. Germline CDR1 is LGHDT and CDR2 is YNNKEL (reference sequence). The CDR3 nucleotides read TGTGCCAGCAGCCAACTACGAGACTCTGGCTACACCTTC. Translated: CASSQLRDSGYTF.

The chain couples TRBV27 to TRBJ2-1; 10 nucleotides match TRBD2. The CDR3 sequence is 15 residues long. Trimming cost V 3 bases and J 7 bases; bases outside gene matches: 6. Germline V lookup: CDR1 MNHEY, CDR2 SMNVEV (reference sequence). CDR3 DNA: TGTGCCAGCAGTTTCGAGCGGGGGGGCCGGAATGAGCAGTTCTTC. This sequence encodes CASSFERGGRNEQFF.

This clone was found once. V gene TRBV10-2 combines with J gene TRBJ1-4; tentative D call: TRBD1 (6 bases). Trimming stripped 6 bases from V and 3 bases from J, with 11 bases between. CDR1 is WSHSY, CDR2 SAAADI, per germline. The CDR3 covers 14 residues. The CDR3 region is CASRLQGANEKLFF. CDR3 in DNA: TGCGCCAGCAGATTACAGGGCGCTAATGAAAAACTGTTTTTT.

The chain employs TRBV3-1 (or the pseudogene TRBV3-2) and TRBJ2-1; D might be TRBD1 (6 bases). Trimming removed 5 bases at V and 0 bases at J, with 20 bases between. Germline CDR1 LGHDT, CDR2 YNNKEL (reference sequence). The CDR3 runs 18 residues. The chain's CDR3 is CASSARLQGVGSYNEQFF. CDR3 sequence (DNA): TGTGCCAGCAGCGCACGACTACAGGGCGTTGGCTCCTACAATGAGCAGTTCTTC.

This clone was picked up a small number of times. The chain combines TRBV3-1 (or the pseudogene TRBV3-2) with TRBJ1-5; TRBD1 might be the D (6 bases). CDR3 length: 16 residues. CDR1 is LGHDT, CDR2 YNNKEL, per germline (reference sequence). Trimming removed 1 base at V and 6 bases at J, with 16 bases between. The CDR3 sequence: CASSQGFQGLIQPQHF. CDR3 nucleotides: TGTGCCAGCAGCCAAGGGTTCCAGGGGTTGATTCAGCCCCAGCATTTT.

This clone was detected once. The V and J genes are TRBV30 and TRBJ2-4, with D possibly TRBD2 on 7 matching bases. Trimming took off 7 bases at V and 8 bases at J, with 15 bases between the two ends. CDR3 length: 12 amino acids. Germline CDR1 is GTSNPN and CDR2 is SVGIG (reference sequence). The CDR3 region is CASSGGGDIQYF. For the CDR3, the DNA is TGTGCCTCCAGCGGAGGGGGGGACATTCAGTACTTC.

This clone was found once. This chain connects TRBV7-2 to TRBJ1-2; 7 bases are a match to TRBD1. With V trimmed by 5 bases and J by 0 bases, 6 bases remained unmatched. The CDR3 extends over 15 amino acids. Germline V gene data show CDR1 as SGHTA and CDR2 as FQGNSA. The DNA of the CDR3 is TGTGCCAGCAGCCCAACGGGGACAGCTAACTATGGCTACACCTTC. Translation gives CASSPTGTANYGYTF.

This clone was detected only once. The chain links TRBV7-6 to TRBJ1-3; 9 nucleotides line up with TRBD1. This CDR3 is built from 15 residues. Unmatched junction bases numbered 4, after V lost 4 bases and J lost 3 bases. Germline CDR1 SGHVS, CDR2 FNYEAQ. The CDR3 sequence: CASSSTGGSGNTIYF. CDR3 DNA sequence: TGTGCCAGCAGCTCTACAGGGGGCAGTGGAAACACCATATATTTT. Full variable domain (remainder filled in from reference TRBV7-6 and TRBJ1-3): GAGVSQSPRYKVTKRGQDVALRCDPISGHVSLYWYRQALGQGPEFLTYFNYEAQQDKSGLPNDRFSAERPEGSISTLTIQRTEQRDSAMYRCASSSTGGSGNTIYFGEGSWLTVV.

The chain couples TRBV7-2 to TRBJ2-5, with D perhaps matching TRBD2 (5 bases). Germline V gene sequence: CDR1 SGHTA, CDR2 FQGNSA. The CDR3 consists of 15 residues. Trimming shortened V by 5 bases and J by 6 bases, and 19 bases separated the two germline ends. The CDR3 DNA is TGTGCCAGCAGCCCGCCGGGAAGTTTGAGGCAGACCCAGTACTTC. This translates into CASSPPGSLRQTQYF. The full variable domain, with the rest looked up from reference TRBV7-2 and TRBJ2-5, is GAGVSQSPSNKVTEKGKDVELRCDPISGHTALYWYRQSLGQGLEFLIYFQGNSAPDKSGLPSDRFSAERTGGSVSTLTIQRTQQEDSAVYLCASSPPGSLRQTQYFGPGTRLLVL.

CDR3 residues: CASSIAGRTAREQFF. CDR3 bases: TGTGCCAGTAGTATCGCGGGGCGGACCGCGAGGGAGCAGTTCTTC. The chain employs TRBV19 and TRBJ2-1; the D gene is possibly TRBD2 (6 bases). The CDR3 is 15 amino acids. Trimming stripped 3 bases from V and 10 bases from J, with 19 bases between. Germline CDR1 reads LNHDA; CDR2 reads SQIVND (reference sequence).

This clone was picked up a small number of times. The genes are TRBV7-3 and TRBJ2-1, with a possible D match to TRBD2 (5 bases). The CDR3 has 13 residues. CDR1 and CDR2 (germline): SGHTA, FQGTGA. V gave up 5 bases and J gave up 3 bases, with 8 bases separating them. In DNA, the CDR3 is TGTGCCAGCAGCCCGGGGAGCTACAATGAGCAGTTCTTC. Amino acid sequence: CASSPGSYNEQFF. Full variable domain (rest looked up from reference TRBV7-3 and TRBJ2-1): GAGVSQTPSNKVTEKGKYVELRCDPISGHTALYWYRQSLGQGPEFLIYFQGTGAADDSGLPNDRFFAVRPEGSVSTLKIQRTERGDSAVYLCASSPGSYNEQFFGPGTRLTVL.

The CDR3 sequence is CASSLSADLNTEAFF. CDR3 DNA sequence: TGTGCCAGCAGCTTATCGGCGGATCTGAACACTGAAGCTTTCTTT. This chain joins TRBV7-8 and TRBJ1-1; D remains unclear. Germline CDR1 is SGHVS and CDR2 is FQNEAQ. V gave up 2 bases and J gave up 0 bases, with 10 bases separating them. The CDR3 has 15 amino acids.

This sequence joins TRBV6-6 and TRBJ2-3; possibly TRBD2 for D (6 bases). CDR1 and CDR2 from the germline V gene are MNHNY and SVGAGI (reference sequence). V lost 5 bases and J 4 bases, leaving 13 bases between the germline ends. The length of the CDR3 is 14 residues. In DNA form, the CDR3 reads TGTGCCAGCAGTGTTGAACTAGCCCCAGATACGCAGTATTTT. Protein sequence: CASSVELAPDTQYF.

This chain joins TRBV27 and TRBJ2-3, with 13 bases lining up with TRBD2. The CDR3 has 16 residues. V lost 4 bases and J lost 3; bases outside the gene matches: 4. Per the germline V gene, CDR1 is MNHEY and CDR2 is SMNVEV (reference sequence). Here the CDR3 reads CASSWLTSGGTDTQYF. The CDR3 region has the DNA TGTGCCAGCAGTTGGCTGACTAGCGGGGGGACAGATACGCAGTATTTT.

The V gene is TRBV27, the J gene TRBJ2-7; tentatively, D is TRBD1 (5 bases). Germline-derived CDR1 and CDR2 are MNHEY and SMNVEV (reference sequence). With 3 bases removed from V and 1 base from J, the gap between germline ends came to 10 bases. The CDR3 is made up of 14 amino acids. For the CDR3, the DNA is TGTGCCAGCAGTTTGTACAGGACATCCTACGAGCAGTACTTC. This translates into CASSLYRTSYEQYF.

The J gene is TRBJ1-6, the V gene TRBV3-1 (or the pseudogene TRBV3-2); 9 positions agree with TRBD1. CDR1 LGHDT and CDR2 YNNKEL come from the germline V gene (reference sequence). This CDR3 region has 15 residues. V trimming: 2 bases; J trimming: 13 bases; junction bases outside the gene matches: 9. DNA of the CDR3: TGTGCCAGCAGCCAATACGGACAGGGGAGGACGCCCCTCCACTTT. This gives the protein CASSQYGQGRTPLHF.

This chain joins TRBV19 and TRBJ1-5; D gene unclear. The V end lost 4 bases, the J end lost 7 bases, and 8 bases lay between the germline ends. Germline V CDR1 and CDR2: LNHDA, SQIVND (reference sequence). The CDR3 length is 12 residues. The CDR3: CASSNPVQPQHF. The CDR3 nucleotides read TGTGCCAGTAGTAATCCGGTCCAGCCCCAGCATTTT. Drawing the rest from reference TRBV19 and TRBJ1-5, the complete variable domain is DGGITQSPKYLFRKEGQNVTLSCEQNLNHDAMYWYRQDPGQGLRLIYYSQIVNDFQKGDIAEGYSVSREKKESFPLTVTSAQKNPTAFYLCASSNPVQPQHFGDGTRLSIL.

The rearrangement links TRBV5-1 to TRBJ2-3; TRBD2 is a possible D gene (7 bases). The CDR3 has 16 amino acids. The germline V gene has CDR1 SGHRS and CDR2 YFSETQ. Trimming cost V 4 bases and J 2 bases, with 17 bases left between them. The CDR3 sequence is CASSPTGGAHTDTQYF. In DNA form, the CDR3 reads TGCGCCAGCAGCCCGACTGGGGGGGCCCACACAGATACGCAGTATTTT. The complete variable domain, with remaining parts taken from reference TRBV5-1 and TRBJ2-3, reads KAGVTQTPRYLIKTRGQQVTLSCSPISGHRSVSWYQQTPGQGLQFLFEYFSETQRNKGNFPGRFSGRQFSNSRSEMNVSTLELGDSALYLCASSPTGGAHTDTQYFGPGTRLTVL.

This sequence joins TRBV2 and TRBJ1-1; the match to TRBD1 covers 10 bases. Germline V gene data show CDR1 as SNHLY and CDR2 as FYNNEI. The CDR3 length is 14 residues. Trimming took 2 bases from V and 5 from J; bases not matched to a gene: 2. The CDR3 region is CASSERGQGTEAFF. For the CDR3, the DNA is TGTGCCAGCAGTGAAAGGGGACAGGGGACTGAAGCTTTCTTT. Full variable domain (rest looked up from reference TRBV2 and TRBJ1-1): EPEVTQTPSHQVTQMGQEVILRCVPISNHLYFYWYRQILGQKVEFLVSFYNNEISEKSEIFDDQFSVERPDGSNFTLKIRSTKLEDSAMYFCASSERGQGTEAFFGQGTRLTVV.

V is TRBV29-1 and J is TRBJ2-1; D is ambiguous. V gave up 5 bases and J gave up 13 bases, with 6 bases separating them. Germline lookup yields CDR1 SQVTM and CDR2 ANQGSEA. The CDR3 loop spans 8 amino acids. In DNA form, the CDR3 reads TGCAGCGTTTTCCCACAGTTCTTC. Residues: CSVFPQFF.